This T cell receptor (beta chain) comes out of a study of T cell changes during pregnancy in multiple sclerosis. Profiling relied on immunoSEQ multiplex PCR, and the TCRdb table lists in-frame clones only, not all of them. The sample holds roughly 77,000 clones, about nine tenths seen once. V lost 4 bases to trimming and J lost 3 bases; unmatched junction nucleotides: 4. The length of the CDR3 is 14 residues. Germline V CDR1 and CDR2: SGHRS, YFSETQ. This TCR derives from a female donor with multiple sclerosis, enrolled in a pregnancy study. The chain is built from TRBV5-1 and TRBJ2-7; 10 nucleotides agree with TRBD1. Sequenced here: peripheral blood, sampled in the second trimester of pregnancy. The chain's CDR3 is CASSGRDRGYEQYF. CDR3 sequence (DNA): TGCGCCAGCAGCGGACGGGACAGGGGCTACGAGCAGTACTTC.